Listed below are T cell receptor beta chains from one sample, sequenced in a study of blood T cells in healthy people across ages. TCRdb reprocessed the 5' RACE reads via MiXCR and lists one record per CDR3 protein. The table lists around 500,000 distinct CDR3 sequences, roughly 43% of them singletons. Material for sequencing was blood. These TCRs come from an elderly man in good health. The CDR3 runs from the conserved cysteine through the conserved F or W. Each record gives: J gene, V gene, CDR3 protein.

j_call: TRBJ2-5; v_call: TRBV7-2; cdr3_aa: CASSSSQGQETQYF
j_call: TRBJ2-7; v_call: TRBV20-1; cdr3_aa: CSARARIGEQYF
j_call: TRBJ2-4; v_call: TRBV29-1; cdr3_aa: CSAKTGLGKNIQYF
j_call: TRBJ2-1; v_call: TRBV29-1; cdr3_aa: CSVVQQSSYNEQFF
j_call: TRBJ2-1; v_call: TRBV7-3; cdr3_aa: CASSLQGGAAGTYNEQFF
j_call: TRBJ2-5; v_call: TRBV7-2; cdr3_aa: CASSPGLAGVGETQYF
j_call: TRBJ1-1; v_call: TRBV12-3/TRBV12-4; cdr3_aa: CASSVSRNPRTEAFF
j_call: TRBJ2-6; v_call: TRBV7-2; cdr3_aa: CASSIAGTSSGANVLTF
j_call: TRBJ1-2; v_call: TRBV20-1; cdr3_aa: CSAKGHTINYGYTF
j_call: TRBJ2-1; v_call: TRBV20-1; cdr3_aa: CSARDPLAGTLNEQFF
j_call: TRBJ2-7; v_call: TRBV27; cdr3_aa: CASSSGRLAGEQYF
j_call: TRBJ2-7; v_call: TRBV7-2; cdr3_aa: CASSVPGGAYEQYF
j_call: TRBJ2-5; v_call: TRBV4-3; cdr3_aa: CASSQDGSRRYQETQYF
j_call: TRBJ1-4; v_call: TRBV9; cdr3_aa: CASSSSWGGLREKLFF
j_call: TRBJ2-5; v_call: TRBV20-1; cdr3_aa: CSALDRSQETQYF
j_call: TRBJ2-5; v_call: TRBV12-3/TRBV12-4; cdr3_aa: CASSFVSGGGPNEQYF
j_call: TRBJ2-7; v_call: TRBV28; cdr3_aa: CASGGRDSSYEQYF
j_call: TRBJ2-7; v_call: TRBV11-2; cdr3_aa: CASSFPGQGVLGEQYF
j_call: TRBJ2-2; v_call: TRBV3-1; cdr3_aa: CASSPYRGRTGELFF
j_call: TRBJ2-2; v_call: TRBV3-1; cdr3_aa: CASRTWRGAGTGELFF
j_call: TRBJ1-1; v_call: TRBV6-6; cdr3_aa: CASEGRQPNTEAFF
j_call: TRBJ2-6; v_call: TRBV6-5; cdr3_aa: CASSYAQRRLPANVLTF
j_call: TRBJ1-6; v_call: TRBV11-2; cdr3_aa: CASSPGQEGSPLHF
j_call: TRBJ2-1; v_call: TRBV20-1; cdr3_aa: CSASRPQFRGNEQFF
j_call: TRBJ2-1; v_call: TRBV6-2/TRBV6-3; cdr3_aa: CASSPNSSKEMGEQFF
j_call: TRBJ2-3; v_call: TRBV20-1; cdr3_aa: CSAIRTSGRDTQYF
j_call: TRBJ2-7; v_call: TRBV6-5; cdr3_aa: CASSYPFGTLTYEQYF
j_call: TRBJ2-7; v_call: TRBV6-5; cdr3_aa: CASSYVATGEQYF
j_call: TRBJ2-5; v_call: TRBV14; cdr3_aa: CASSRPSGGWETQYF
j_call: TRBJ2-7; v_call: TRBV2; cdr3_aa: CASSEVGGRGEQYF
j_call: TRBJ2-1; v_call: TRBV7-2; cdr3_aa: CASSPPKIAGGNNEQFF
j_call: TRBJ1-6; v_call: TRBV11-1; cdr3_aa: CASSFNYNSPLHF
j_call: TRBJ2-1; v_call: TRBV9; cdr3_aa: CASSVDGRASEQFF
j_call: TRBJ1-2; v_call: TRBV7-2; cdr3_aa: CASSRPDTSGGYTF
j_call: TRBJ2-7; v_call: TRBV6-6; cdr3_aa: CASSQGGFFYGEAQYF
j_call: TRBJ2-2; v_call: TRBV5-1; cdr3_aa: CASSLGRTSGGELFF
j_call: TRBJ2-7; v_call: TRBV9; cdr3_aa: CASSVAGGREQYF
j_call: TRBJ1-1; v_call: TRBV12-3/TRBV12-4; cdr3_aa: CASSLRDSRTEAFF
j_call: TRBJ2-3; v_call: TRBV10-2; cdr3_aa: CASSPEAPDTQYF
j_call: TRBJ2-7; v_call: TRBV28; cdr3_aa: CASSMPPGTGAYEQYF
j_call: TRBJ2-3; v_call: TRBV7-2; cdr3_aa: CASSFFPTDTQYF
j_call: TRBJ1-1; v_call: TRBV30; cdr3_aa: CAWGAGFTEAFF
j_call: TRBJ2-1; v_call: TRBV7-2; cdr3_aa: CASSLTSGRANEQFF
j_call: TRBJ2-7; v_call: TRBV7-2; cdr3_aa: CASSPGQISYEQYF
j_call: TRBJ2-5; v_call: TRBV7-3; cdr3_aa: CASSSEYQETQYF
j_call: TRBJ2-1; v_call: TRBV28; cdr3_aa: CASSEPGQTETQFF
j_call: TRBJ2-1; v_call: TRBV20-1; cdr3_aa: CSARRRADFYNEQFF
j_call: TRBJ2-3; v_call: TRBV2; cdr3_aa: CASIPPHLTDTQYF